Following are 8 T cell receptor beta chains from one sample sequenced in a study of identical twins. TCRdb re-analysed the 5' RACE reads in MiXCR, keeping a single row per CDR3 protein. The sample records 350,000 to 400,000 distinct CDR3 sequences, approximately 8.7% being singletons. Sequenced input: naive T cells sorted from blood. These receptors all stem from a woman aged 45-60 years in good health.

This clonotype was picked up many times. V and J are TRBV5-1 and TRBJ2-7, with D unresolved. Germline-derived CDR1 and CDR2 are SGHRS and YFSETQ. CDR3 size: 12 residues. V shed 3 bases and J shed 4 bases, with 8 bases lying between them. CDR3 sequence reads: CASSSGEYEQYF. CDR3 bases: TGCGCCAGCAGCTCCGGCGAATACGAGCAGTACTTC.

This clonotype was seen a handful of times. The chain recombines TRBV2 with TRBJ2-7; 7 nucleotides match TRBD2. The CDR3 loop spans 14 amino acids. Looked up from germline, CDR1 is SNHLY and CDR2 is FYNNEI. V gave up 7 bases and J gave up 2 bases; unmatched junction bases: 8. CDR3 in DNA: TGTGCCAGCACCCTAGCGGAAACGACCTACGAGCAGTACTTC. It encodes CASTLAETTYEQYF.

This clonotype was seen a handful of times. The CDR3 sequence is CSAPLLAGLIQETQYF. As DNA, the CDR3 is TGCAGTGCGCCTCTACTAGCGGGCCTTATCCAAGAGACCCAGTACTTC. The chain has TRBV20-1 and TRBJ2-5; TRBD2 agrees at 9 bases. Germline V CDR1 and CDR2: DFQATT, SNEGSKA (reference sequence). Germline trimming cut 6 bases from V and 1 base from J; bases unmatched to any gene: 12. The CDR3 runs to 16 residues.

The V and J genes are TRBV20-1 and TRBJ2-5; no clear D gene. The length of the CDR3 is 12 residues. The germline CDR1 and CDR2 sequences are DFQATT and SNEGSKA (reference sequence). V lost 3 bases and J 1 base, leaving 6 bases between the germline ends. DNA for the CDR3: TGCAGTGCTAGGAAGGGCCAAGAGACCCAGTACTTC. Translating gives CSARKGQETQYF.

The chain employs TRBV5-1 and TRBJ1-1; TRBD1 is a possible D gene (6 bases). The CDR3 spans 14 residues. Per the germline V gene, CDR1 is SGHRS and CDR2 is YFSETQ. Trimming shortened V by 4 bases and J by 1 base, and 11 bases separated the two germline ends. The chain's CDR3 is CASSADRSNTEAFF. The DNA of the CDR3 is TGCGCCAGCAGCGCCGACAGGTCGAACACTGAAGCTTTCTTT. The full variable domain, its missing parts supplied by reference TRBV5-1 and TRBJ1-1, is KAGVTQTPRYLIKTRGQQVTLSCSPISGHRSVSWYQQTPGQGLQFLFEYFSETQRNKGNFPGRFSGRQFSNSRSEMNVSTLELGDSALYLCASSADRSNTEAFFGQGTRLTVV.

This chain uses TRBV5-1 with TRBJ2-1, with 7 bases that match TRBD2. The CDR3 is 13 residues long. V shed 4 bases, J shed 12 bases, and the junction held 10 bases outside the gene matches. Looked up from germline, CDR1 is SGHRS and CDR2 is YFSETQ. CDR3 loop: CASSGRALQVQFF. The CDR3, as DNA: TGCGCCAGCAGCGGGAGGGCCCTCCAAGTGCAGTTCTTC. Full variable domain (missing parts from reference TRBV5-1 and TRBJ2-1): KAGVTQTPRYLIKTRGQQVTLSCSPISGHRSVSWYQQTPGQGLQFLFEYFSETQRNKGNFPGRFSGRQFSNSRSEMNVSTLELGDSALYLCASSGRALQVQFFGPGTRLTVL.

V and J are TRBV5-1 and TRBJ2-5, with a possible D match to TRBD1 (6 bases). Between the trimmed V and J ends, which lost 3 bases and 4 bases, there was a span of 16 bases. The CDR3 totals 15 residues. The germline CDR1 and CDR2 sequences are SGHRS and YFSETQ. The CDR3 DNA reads TGCGCCAGCAGCTACGGGCAGGGGTCGGGAGAGACCCAGTACTTC. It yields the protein CASSYGQGSGETQYF.

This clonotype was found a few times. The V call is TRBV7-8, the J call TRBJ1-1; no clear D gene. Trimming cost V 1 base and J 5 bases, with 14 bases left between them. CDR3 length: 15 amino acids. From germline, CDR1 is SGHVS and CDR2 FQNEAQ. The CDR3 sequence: CASSLVVQDRTEAFF. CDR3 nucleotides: TGTGCCAGCAGCTTAGTCGTGCAGGACCGAACTGAAGCTTTCTTT.